The present T cell receptor (beta chain) was sequenced within a study of shared clonotypes between healthy human individuals. For the study at large: Researchers assigned three CD4 naive, three CD4 memory, two CD8 naive and one CD8 memory plate to each donor.

Germline lookup yields CDR1 ENHRY and CDR2 SYGVKD. Trimming at V came to 11 bases and at J to 2 bases, leaving 5 bases not matched to a gene. The CDR3 is 12 amino acids. Study outcomes and limitations: It was observed that about 5% of naive CD4 clonotypes were shared across a handful of donors. Collection of samples was limited to blood; tissue repertoires likely differ.

Repertoires were generated with immunoSEQ multiplex PCR, while TCRdb's copy carries only in-frame clones and drops some. Among hundreds of thousands of clones listed, approximately 95% were seen once. CD45RO-negative cells were positively selected for CCR7, leaving out terminally differentiated effector memory CD45RA+ cells. Every donor, a Caucasian adult, lived in Nashville, Tennessee. About this clone: Its antigen is unknown.

The chain couples TRBV10-3 to TRBJ2-7; 8 bases fit TRBD2. The sequence derives from a woman aged 25 to 39 in good health. The specimen sequenced was naive CD8+ T cells sorted from blood. In DNA form, the CDR3 reads TGTGCCGTACTAGCGGAGACCTACGAGCAGTACTTC. This codes for CAVLAETYEQYF.